The 7 T cell receptor beta chains reported below all come from one sample, sequenced in a study of T-cell memory formation after mild COVID-19 (dated by TCRdb to about 2021). To prepare the library, 5' RACE was applied. These reads were obtained on an Illumina NovaSeq 6000. In TCRdb, the public reads were trimmed at Q25 with fastp and aligned with MiXCR, with productive beta chains retained. One record per CDR3 amino acid sequence lists the most common genes and DNA. The sample contains 350,000 to 450,000 distinct CDR3 sequences, approximately 20% of them found a single time. The biggest ten clones account for about 8.8% of the sample. The sample taken for sequencing was PBMCs or a T cell subset sorted from them (not recorded which). The receptors originated from an adult woman who had mild COVID-19 (a few samples of this study predate the infection). The sample titles of this study are shuffled in the database, so cell type and time point are left out; the donor was told from shared clones.

The CDR3 is CASSLASTGDTQYF. In DNA, the CDR3 is TGTGCCAGCAGTTTAGCGTCGACAGGGGATACGCAGTATTTT. The rearrangement joins TRBV12-3 or TRBV12-4 to TRBJ2-3; TRBD1 agrees at 7 bases. The J segment lost 6 bases and the V segment lost 0 bases, leaving 3 bases of the junction unmatched. This CDR3 region has 14 residues.

This clonotype was picked up a small number of times. The V and J genes are TRBV10-3 and TRBJ2-7, with D unclear. CDR3 length: 13 residues. With 6 bases removed from V and 1 base from J, the gap between germline ends came to 10 bases. CDR1 is ENHRY and CDR2 is SYGVKD in the germline V gene. For the CDR3, the DNA is TGTGCCATCAGGATAGCTGAGTCCTACGAGCAGTACTTC. This gives the protein CAIRIAESYEQYF.

This chain uses TRBV20-1 with TRBJ2-5; unclear D gene. Trimming removed 0 bases from V and 7 bases from J, with 9 bases in between. CDR3 length: 12 residues. CDR1 is DFQATT, CDR2 SNEGSKA, per germline (reference sequence). CDR3 region: CSARDHRGTQYF. CDR3 sequence (DNA): TGCAGTGCTAGAGATCACAGAGGGACCCAGTACTTC.

This sequence joins TRBV7-2 and TRBJ2-7; 7 positions agree with TRBD1. The CDR3 runs to 14 residues. CDR1 is SGHTA and CDR2 is FQGNSA in the germline V gene. V lost 5 bases and J lost 3; bases outside the gene matches: 7. DNA of the CDR3: TGTGCCAGCAGCCCTAGGACAGGTTACTACGAGCAGTACTTC. Its protein is CASSPRTGYYEQYF. The whole variable domain, remainder taken from reference TRBV7-2 and TRBJ2-7, is GAGVSQSPSNKVTEKGKDVELRCDPISGHTALYWYRQSLGQGLEFLIYFQGNSAPDKSGLPSDRFSAERTGGSVSTLTIQRTQQEDSAVYLCASSPRTGYYEQYFGPGTRLTVT.

The CDR3 DNA sequence: TGTGCCTGGATAAGCGGGAGAGCGACAGATACGCAGTATTTT. Its protein product is CAWISGRATDTQYF. The chain recombines TRBV30 with TRBJ2-3, with 8 nucleotides matching TRBD2. V trimming: 4 bases; J trimming: 3 bases; junction bases outside the gene matches: 6. This CDR3 has 14 residues. Germline V CDR1 and CDR2: GTSNPN, SVGIG (reference sequence).

A few counts support this clonotype. This chain links TRBV29-1 with TRBJ2-3; 9 bases are shared with TRBD1. Germline V CDR1 and CDR2: SQVTM, ANQGSEA. V gave up 6 bases and J gave up 3 bases; unmatched junction bases: 7. CDR3 length: 14 amino acids. The CDR3 is CSVKDRGRTDTQYF. Here the CDR3 DNA reads TGCAGCGTAAAAGACAGGGGGAGGACAGATACGCAGTATTTT.

The V and J genes are TRBV11-1 and TRBJ1-1, with TRBD1 as a possible D gene (6 bases). V was cut by 5 bases and J by 0 bases, with 19 bases left in between. The CDR3 is 17 residues long. Looked up from germline, CDR1 is SGHAT and CDR2 is FQDESV (reference sequence). The CDR3 sequence is CASSGRGKVIMNTEAFF. In DNA, the CDR3 is TGTGCCAGCAGCGGCAGGGGCAAGGTGATCATGAACACTGAAGCTTTCTTT.